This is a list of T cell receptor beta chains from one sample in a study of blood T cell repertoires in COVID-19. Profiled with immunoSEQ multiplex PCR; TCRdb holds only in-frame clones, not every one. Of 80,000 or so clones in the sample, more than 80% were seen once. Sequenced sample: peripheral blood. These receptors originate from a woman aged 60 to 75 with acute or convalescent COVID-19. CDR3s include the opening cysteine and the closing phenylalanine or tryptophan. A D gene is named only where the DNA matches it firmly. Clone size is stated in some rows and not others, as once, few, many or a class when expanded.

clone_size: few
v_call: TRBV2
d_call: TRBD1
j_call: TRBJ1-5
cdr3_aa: CASRFTGARGRQPQHF
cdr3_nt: TGTGCCAGCAGGTTTACAGGGGCCCGCGGGCGTCAGCCCCAGCATTTT

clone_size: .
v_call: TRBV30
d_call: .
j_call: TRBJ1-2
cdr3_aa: CAWSVKDRNYGYTF
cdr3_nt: TGTGCCTGGAGTGTAAAAGACAGGAACTATGGCTACACCTTC

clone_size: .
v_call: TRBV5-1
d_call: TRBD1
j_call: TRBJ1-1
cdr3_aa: CASSLEGALTEAFF
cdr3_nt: TGCGCCAGCAGCTTGGAGGGGGCCCTCACTGAAGCTTTCTTT

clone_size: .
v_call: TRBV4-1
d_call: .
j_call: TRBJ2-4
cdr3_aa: CASAGGALAKNIQYF
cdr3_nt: TGCGCCAGCGCCGGAGGGGCTCTAGCCAAAAACATTCAGTACTTC

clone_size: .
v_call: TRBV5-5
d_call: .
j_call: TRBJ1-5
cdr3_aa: CASSFSLQIYSNQPQHF
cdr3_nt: TGTGCCAGCAGCTTCAGTCTCCAAATTTATAGCAATCAGCCCCAGCATTTT

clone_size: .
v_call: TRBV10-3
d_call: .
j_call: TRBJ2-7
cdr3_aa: CAISPGREEQYF
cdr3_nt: TGTGCCATCAGTCCCGGGAGAGAGGAGCAGTACTTC

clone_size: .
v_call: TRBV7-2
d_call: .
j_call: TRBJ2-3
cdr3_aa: CASSFKGGTDTQYF
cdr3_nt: TGTGCCAGCAGCTTCAAGGGAGGCACAGATACGCAGTATTTT

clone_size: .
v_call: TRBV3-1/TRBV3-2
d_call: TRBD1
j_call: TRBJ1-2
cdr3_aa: CASSPLGQGGDYGYTF
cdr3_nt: TGTGCCAGCAGCCCTCTAGGACAGGGGGGAGACTATGGCTACACCTTC

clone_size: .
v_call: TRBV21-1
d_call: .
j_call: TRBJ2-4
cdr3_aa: CASSKCRGALAAHSRLAKNIQYF
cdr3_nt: TGTGCCAGCAGCAAATGTAGAGGAGCCCTGGCAGCGCACTCCCGCCTAGCCAAAAACATTCAGTACTTC

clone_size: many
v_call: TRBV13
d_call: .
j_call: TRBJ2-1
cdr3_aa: CASSLLTSSYNEQFF
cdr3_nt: TGTGCCAGCAGCCTCCTAACGAGCTCCTACAATGAGCAGTTCTTC